These 29 T cell receptor beta chains were sequenced from one sample in a study of regulatory T cells in long-lasting Graves disease. iRepertoire HTBI primers and Arm-PCR of CDR3 regions built TCR beta libraries. TCRdb ran MiXCR on the multiplex PCR reads and lists one entry per CDR3 protein. The sample shows more than 650,000 distinct CDR3 sequences, roughly 30% of them seen only once. The time point here: persistent/refractory GD, antithyroid drugs over 5 years with positive TRAb. Following extraction of RNA from PBMCs, that RNA was used to make the TCR library. Sequencing used peripheral blood mononuclear cells (PBMCs), obtained when the disease was refractory, from a patient treated with antithyroid drugs. The receptors originated from a female donor with Graves disease.

Regarding this clonotype: A read error may account for a junction end that differs from germline. This sequence joins TRBV2 and TRBJ1-5; a weak D match, TRBD1 (6 bases). The CDR3 extends over 14 amino acids. The germline gives CDR1 SNHLY, CDR2 FYNNEI. CDR3: CVSRAQGSEQPQHF. CDR3 DNA sequence: TGTGTCAGCAGAGCACAGGGTTCAGAGCAGCCCCAGCATTTT.

This clonotype appeared a few times. The genes are TRBV7-8 and TRBJ1-4; the D is unclear. The CDR3 runs to 18 residues. The germline V and J ends were trimmed by 1 base and 0 bases, with 15 bases remaining between them. The germline V gene encodes CDR1 SGHVS and CDR2 FQNEAQ. CDR3 sequence: CASSLVRVLPTTNEKLFF. The CDR3 DNA is TGTGCCAGCAGCTTAGTAAGGGTTCTTCCAACAACTAATGAAAAACTGTTTTTT.

This chain links TRBV6-1 with TRBJ2-7; D gene unclear. Germline lookup yields CDR1 MNHNS and CDR2 SASEGT. Trimming left V 7 bases short and J 2 bases short, with 6 bases between. The CDR3 is 11 residues long. Here the CDR3 DNA reads TGTGCCAGCACACACCCCTACGAGCAGTACTTC. Translation gives CASTHPYEQYF.

This clonotype appeared a few times. V is TRBV28 and J is TRBJ2-2; no clear D. The V gene lost 6 bases and the J gene lost 4 bases, with 12 bases spanning the gap. Germline V CDR1 and CDR2: MDHEN, SYDVKM. The CDR3 runs 14 residues. The CDR3 sequence is CASSLYFPTGELFF. In DNA form, the CDR3 reads TGTGCCAGCAGCCTCTACTTCCCCACCGGGGAGCTGTTTTTT.

This chain connects TRBV29-1 to TRBJ2-5; D is unclear. CDR1 is SQVTM and CDR2 is ANQGSEA in the germline V gene. This CDR3 spans 11 amino acids. Trimming removed 4 bases at V and 5 bases at J, with 8 bases between. CDR3 nucleotide sequence: TGCAGCGTTGGTGGGCGTGAGACCCAGTACTTC. Residues: CSVGGRETQYF. Variable domain in full (rest from reference TRBV29-1 and TRBJ2-5): SAVISQKPSRDICQRGTSLTIQCQVDSQVTMMFWYRQQPGQSLTLIATANQGSEATYESGFVIDKFPISRPNLTFSTLTVSNMSPEDSSIYLCSVGGRETQYFGPGTRLLVL.

A single count supports this clonotype. The CDR3 sequence: CAATHQGFINQPQHF. DNA of the CDR3: TGTGCCGCCACCCATCAGGGCTTTATCAATCAGCCCCAGCATTTT. This chain joins TRBV6-2 or TRBV6-3 and TRBJ1-5; TRBD1 might be the D (5 bases). The CDR3 extends over 15 amino acids. V was shortened by 11 bases and J by 3 bases, with 20 bases between the two germline ends. The germline gives CDR1 MNHEY, CDR2 SVGEGT.

The chain recombines TRBV20-1 with TRBJ1-1, with D unresolved. The germline gives CDR1 DFQATT, CDR2 SNEGSKA (reference sequence). There are 13 residues in the CDR3. The ends were cut back, 3 bases at V and 1 base at J, with 9 bases in the middle. The CDR3 spells CSASGSGNTEAFF. CDR3 nucleotides: TGCAGTGCTAGTGGTTCTGGGAACACTGAAGCTTTCTTT.

V usage is TRBV5-1 and J usage is TRBJ2-7, with no clear D. Germline assignment: CDR1 SGHRS and CDR2 YFSETQ. The CDR3 covers 14 residues. Between the trimmed V and J ends, which lost 2 bases and 2 bases, there was a span of 11 bases. The DNA of the CDR3 is TGCGCCAGCAGCTTATATGGAAGCCCCTACGAGCAGTACTTC. This gives the protein CASSLYGSPYEQYF. Variable domain in full (rest from reference TRBV5-1 and TRBJ2-7): KAGVTQTPRYLIKTRGQQVTLSCSPISGHRSVSWYQQTPGQGLQFLFEYFSETQRNKGNFPGRFSGRQFSNSRSEMNVSTLELGDSALYLCASSLYGSPYEQYFGPGTRLTVT.

This clonotype was seen only a few times. The rearrangement uses TRBV20-1 and TRBJ2-5, with D perhaps TRBD1 (6 bases). V was shortened by 5 bases and J by 2 bases, with 12 bases between the two germline ends. The CDR3 totals 13 residues. Germline values: CDR1 DFQATT, CDR2 SNEGSKA (reference sequence). The CDR3 bases are TGCAGTGCTCCCTCACAGGGACAAGAGACCCAGTACTTC. Its protein is CSAPSQGQETQYF.

The chain has TRBV29-1 and TRBJ1-1; D not certain. V was clipped by 6 bases and J by 1 base, with 15 bases between them. There are 14 residues in the CDR3. Germline assignment: CDR1 SQVTM and CDR2 ANQGSEA. The chain's CDR3 is CSVTRHGQNTEAFF. DNA of the CDR3: TGCAGCGTAACCAGACACGGGCAGAACACTGAAGCTTTCTTT.

This chain joins TRBV6-9 and TRBJ1-1; D gene unclear. Germline CDR1 is MNHGY and CDR2 is SVAAGI. V was trimmed by 3 bases and J by 3 bases, leaving 11 bases between them. This CDR3 contains 14 residues. For the CDR3, the DNA is TGTGCCAGCAGTTACCTTCCGGGAGACACTGAAGCTTTCTTT. It codes for CASSYLPGDTEAFF.

The chain couples TRBV28 to TRBJ1-5, with 12 bases matching TRBD1. V lost 4 bases, J lost 7 bases, and 14 bases stayed unmatched. The CDR3 consists of 18 residues. Germline V gene sequence: CDR1 MDHEN, CDR2 SYDVKM. This CDR3 is CASSSGTGGPLQWQPQHF. In DNA form, the CDR3 reads TGTGCCAGCAGTTCAGGGACAGGGGGCCCCCTTCAATGGCAGCCCCAGCATTTT.

The CDR3 reads CSVATPQMTSYEQYF. The CDR3 DNA sequence: TGCAGCGTCGCAACTCCCCAGATGACCTCCTACGAGCAGTACTTC. V and J are TRBV29-1 and TRBJ2-7; D gene uncertain. The CDR3 covers 15 residues. Germline V gene sequence: CDR1 SQVTM, CDR2 ANQGSEA. V was pared by 6 bases and J by 0 bases, with 18 bases between.

The sample holds a few counts of this clonotype. The J gene is TRBJ1-5, the V gene TRBV6-1; D remains unclear. V was cut by 1 base and J by 0 bases, with 7 bases left in between. Germline-derived CDR1 and CDR2 are MNHNS and SASEGT. This CDR3 contains 15 residues. CDR3: CASSEEPYSNQPQHF. The CDR3 DNA reads TGTGCCAGCAGTGAAGAACCGTATAGCAATCAGCCCCAGCATTTT.

Ten or more counts support this clonotype. The chain joins TRBV28 to TRBJ2-3, with TRBD2 matching 9 bases. V lost 2 bases and J lost 2; bases outside the gene matches: 20. Germline V CDR1 and CDR2: MDHEN, SYDVKM. The CDR3 is made up of 21 amino acids. This CDR3 reads CASSLGLQCLVLAGLTDTQYF. Here the CDR3 DNA reads TGTGCCAGCAGTTTAGGTTTACAGTGTCTAGTACTAGCGGGTCTCACAGATACGCAGTATTTT.

The sample holds a few counts of this clonotype. V and J are TRBV28 and TRBJ2-7, with TRBD2 as a possible D gene (6 bases). CDR1 and CDR2 (germline): MDHEN, SYDVKM. CDR3 length: 16 residues. V lost 2 bases and J 0 bases, leaving 14 bases between the germline ends. The CDR3 sequence: CASSLDLRERSYEQYF. The CDR3, as DNA: TGTGCCAGCAGTTTAGATCTCCGGGAGCGCTCCTACGAGCAGTACTTC.

This clonotype has a handful of counts. This chain connects TRBV6-1 to TRBJ1-6; TRBD1 matches 7 bases. This CDR3 spans 16 amino acids. The ends lost 6 bases at V and 6 bases at J; junction bases unmatched: 11. Germline CDR1 MNHNS, CDR2 SASEGT. Here the CDR3 DNA reads TGTGCCAGCAGCGAAAAAACAGGGGTGGCTAATTCACCCCTCCACTTT. Its translation is CASSEKTGVANSPLHF.

This clonotype was seen a handful of times. The chain couples TRBV27 to TRBJ2-7; the D gene is possibly TRBD2 (6 bases). Germline CDR1 and CDR2: MNHEY and SMNVEV (reference sequence). The CDR3 extends over 16 amino acids. V dropped 5 bases and J dropped 4 bases, with 21 bases sitting between them. The CDR3 spells CASSPQLGGLAYEQYF. DNA of the CDR3: TGTGCCAGCAGTCCCCAACTCGGGGGTCTAGCTTACGAGCAGTACTTC.

In this sample, this clonotype turned up a few times. The chain links TRBV5-1 to TRBJ1-1; possible D gene TRBD1, 6 bases. The CDR3 length is 15 residues. V was shortened by 0 bases and J by 5 bases, with 14 bases between the two germline ends. Germline V CDR1 and CDR2: SGHRS, YFSETQ. As DNA, the CDR3 is TGCGCCAGCAGCTTGGGAACAGGGATGGATACTGAAGCTTTCTTT. This codes for CASSLGTGMDTEAFF.

This clonotype was seen only a few times. The chain has TRBV13 and TRBJ2-7, with 10 bases lining up with TRBD2. Trimming took 4 bases from V and 1 from J; bases not matched to a gene: 10. The CDR3 extends over 17 amino acids. The germline V gene encodes CDR1 PRHDT and CDR2 FYEKMQ (reference sequence). CDR3 sequence: CASSYNPSSGSSYEQYF. CDR3 bases: TGTGCCAGCAGCTATAACCCATCTAGCGGGAGTTCCTACGAGCAGTACTTC.

The CDR3 spells CASSPDSGGRTEAFF. DNA for the CDR3: TGTGCCAGCAGCCCTGATTCGGGGGGCCGAACTGAAGCTTTCTTT. The rearrangement links TRBV7-9 to TRBJ1-1, with a tentative D call TRBD1 (6 bases). Deletions cut 5 bases from V and 5 bases from J, with 18 bases between. The CDR3 has 15 amino acids. Germline CDR1 and CDR2: SEHNR and FQNEAQ (reference sequence).

This clonotype was counted many times. The V call is TRBV12-3 or TRBV12-4, the J call TRBJ1-5; possibly TRBD1 for D (5 bases). This CDR3 is 14 amino acids long. V was clipped by 3 bases and J by 5 bases, with 11 bases between them. CDR3 DNA: TGTGCCAGCAGTTTGGGGCAGGGTTATCAGCCCCAGCATTTT. Protein sequence: CASSLGQGYQPQHF.

The V gene is TRBV20-1, the J gene TRBJ2-3; 7 bases map to TRBD2. This CDR3 contains 15 residues. Germline values: CDR1 DFQATT, CDR2 SNEGSKA (reference sequence). Trimming took 6 bases from V and 8 from J; bases not matched to a gene: 17. The CDR3 region is CSAPGGGGWFATQYF. CDR3 bases: TGCAGTGCCCCCGGTGGCGGGGGTTGGTTTGCTACGCAGTATTTT.

This clonotype has only a few counts. The chain couples TRBV7-2 to TRBJ2-2; D perhaps matches TRBD1 (6 bases). V lost 0 bases and J 1 base, leaving 12 bases between the germline ends. CDR1 and CDR2 from the germline V gene are SGHTA and FQGNSA. This CDR3 has 17 residues. The CDR3 here is CASSLAGTSLNTGELFF. CDR3 coding DNA: TGTGCCAGCAGCTTAGCCGGGACAAGTTTGAACACCGGGGAGCTGTTTTTT.

In its sample, this clonotype was seen a few times. This chain uses TRBV11-2 with TRBJ1-3; D unresolved. The CDR3 sequence is 15 residues long. The ends were cut back, 1 base at V and 0 bases at J, with 7 bases in the middle. The germline V gene encodes CDR1 SGHAT and CDR2 FQNNGV. CDR3 sequence: CASSLGVRSGNTIYF. The DNA of the CDR3 is TGTGCCAGCAGCTTAGGGGTCCGCTCTGGAAACACCATATATTTT.

A word on this clonotype: This sequence may be a read error, since a much larger clone differs from it by one base. This chain links TRBV11-1 with TRBJ1-1, with D maybe TRBD1 (5 bases). The CDR3 loop spans 16 amino acids. Deletions cut 6 bases from V and 5 bases from J, with 22 bases between. CDR1 is SGHAT and CDR2 is FQDESV in the germline V gene (reference sequence). The CDR3 sequence: CASRRDGGYGSTEAFF. In DNA, the CDR3 is TGTGCCAGCAGACGAGACGGGGGTTACGGCTCAACTGAAGCTTTCTTT.

The chain links TRBV18 to TRBJ2-5; TRBD2 matches at 7 bases. The CDR3 consists of 15 residues. Germline CDR1 reads KGHSH; CDR2 reads LQKENI. After removal of 3 bases from V and 5 bases from J, the junction contained 9 bases not matched to a gene. The CDR3 sequence is CASSPTAGVGETQYF. The CDR3 DNA is TGTGCCAGCTCACCGACGGCGGGAGTGGGTGAGACCCAGTACTTC.

The chain has TRBV25-1 and TRBJ2-1; 10 bases fit TRBD2. J gave up 7 bases and V 1 base, and 7 bases lay outside the gene matches. The CDR3 is 16 amino acids. The germline CDR1 and CDR2 sequences are MGHDK and SYGVNS. The CDR3 region has the DNA TGTGCCAGCAGTGAATCAGGAGCGGGAGGGAATAATGAGCAGTTCTTC. Translated, it gives CASSESGAGGNNEQFF.

This clonotype was seen more than once but under ten times. This chain links TRBV12-3 or TRBV12-4 with TRBJ1-2; tentatively, D is TRBD1 (6 bases). The V end lost 3 bases, the J end lost 8 bases, and 13 bases lay between the germline ends. There are 13 residues in the CDR3. As DNA, the CDR3 is TGTGCCAGCAGTTTGCAGGGGCCCACCGGCTACACCTTC. It translates to CASSLQGPTGYTF.